This T cell receptor (beta chain) derives from a study of control samples from healthy donors and cancer patients. Profiling relied on immunoSEQ multiplex PCR, and the TCRdb table lists in-frame clones only, not all of them. The sample carries 76,000 or so clones, 75% to 90% recorded once. Trimming left V 0 bases short and J 0 bases short, with 9 bases between. CDR1 and CDR2 from the germline V gene are KGHSH and LQKENI. The CDR3 is 16 residues long. The source of this sequence is a woman in her fifties or sixties with colorectal cancer. This sequence joins TRBV18 and TRBJ1-5, with D tentatively TRBD1 (6 bases). Sequencing was done on a sample of PBMCs. The CDR3 here is CASSPPNRDSNQPQHF. The CDR3 bases are TGTGCCAGCTCACCACCAAACAGGGATAGCAATCAGCCCCAGCATTTT.